This T cell receptor beta chain is from a study of T cells in Graves' hyperthyroidism and ophthalmopathy. Findings and caveats of the study: The model foresaw ophthalmopathy a median roughly 6 months prior to onset. Most thyroid clonotypes with frequency above 0.001 were detected in blood.

RNA transcripts were the template for amplifying TCR beta CDR3 regions. When the TCR CDR3 underwent first-round RT-PCR, the HTBI primer set was used. Each CDR3 protein gets one entry after TCRdb re-called the multiplex PCR reads with MiXCR. The sample contains about 840,000 distinct CDR3 sequences, 35% to 40% of which appear only once. The V and J ends lost 10 bases and 2 bases respectively, with 15 bases between them. CDR3 size: 13 residues. Per the germline V gene, CDR1 is ENHRY and CDR2 is SYGVKD. This clonotype was picked up a small number of times. The antigen remains undetermined. Input material: blood. The chain is built from TRBV10-3 and TRBJ2-7, with D perhaps matching TRBD1 (5 bases). This sequence was found in a man between 18 and 35 years old with Graves' hyperthyroidism. The CDR3 loop reads CASRQGRPYEQYF. In DNA, the CDR3 is TGTGCCAGCAGGCAGGGAAGACCCTACGAGCAGTACTTC.